The next 20 T cell receptor beta chains were all read from a single sample in a study of tissue T cells after allogeneic stem cell transplantation. The assay was immunoSEQ multiplex PCR, and TCRdb's table has in-frame clones only and misses some. The data contain more than 40,000 clones, 65% to 85% of them seen just once; the ten biggest clones take up approximately 0.5%. Sequences were obtained from sorted cells pooled from one or two spleens. The receptors shown here come from a pool of C57BL/6 mice in good health.

About this clone itself: The genes and germline here are from mouse. The read ends 1 residue before the CDR3 terminus; that terminus is restored from the germline J gene. V is TRBV20 and J is TRBJ2-7, with 12 positions matching TRBD2. CDR3 length: 14 amino acids. CDR1 is GFQATS and CDR2 is STVNSAI in the germline V gene. V dropped 3 bases and J dropped 6; count of bases not matched to a gene: 6. Partial CDR3 DNA: TGTGGTGCTAGCCAGACTGGGGGGGCGCTTGAACAGTAC. Protein sequence: CGASQTGGALEQY. The entire CDR3 protein reads CGASQTGGALEQYF.

As concerns this clone: The gene names here belong to mouse. The read terminates 1 residue before the CDR3 end, so the remaining end is supplied by the germline J gene. The rearrangement joins TRBV12-1 to TRBJ2-4, with D unclear. Trimming stripped 0 bases from V and 6 bases from J, with 9 bases between. Germline V gives CDR1 SGHSN, CDR2 HYEKVE. The CDR3 has 13 amino acids. The CDR3 protein is CASSLLWENTLYF. Incomplete CDR3 DNA: TGTGCCAGCTCTCTCCTATGGGAGAACACCTTGTAC. Using reference TRBV12-1 and TRBJ2-4 for the parts outside the CDR3, the full variable domain is DSGVVQSPRHIIKEKGGRSVLTCIPISGHSNVVWYQQTLGKELKFLIQHYEKVERDKGFLPSRFSVQQFDDYHSEMNMSALELEDSAMYFCASSLLWENTLYFGAGTRLSVL.

A word on this clone: Each gene name is a mouse one. CDR3 in amino acids: CTCSAGGFTGQLYF. The sequenced CDR3 bases are TGCACCTGCAGTGCAGGGGGGTTCACCGGGCAGCTCTAC. This chain links TRBV1 with TRBJ2-2, with D perhaps given as TRBD1 or TRBD2 (5 bases each). Read coverage stops 1 residue before the CDR3 terminus; the germline J gene supplies the remainder. The CDR3 loop spans 14 amino acids. Germline CDR1 and CDR2: NSQYPW and LRSPGD (reference sequence). Trimming cost V 1 base and J 4 bases, with 7 bases left between them. The entire variable domain, with the rest obtained from reference TRBV1 and TRBJ2-2, is as follows: VTLLEQNPRWRLVPRGQAVNLRCILKNSQYPWMSWYQQDLQKQLQWLFTLRSPGDKEVKSLPGADYLATRVTDTELRLQVANMSQGRTLYCTCSAGGFTGQLYFGEGSKLTVL.

This clone was counted between two and nine times. Each gene name is a mouse one. The CDR3 end lies 1 residue beyond the end of the read and is filled in from the germline J gene. The chain combines TRBV20 with TRBJ1-4, with TRBD1 matching 10 bases. The CDR3 is made up of 13 amino acids. With V trimmed by 6 bases and J by 4 bases, 2 bases remained unmatched. Germline assignment: CDR1 GFQATS and CDR2 STVNSAI. Partial CDR3 DNA: TGTGGTGCCCGGACAGGGGGCAACGAAAGATTATTT. Translated, it gives CGARTGGNERLF. The CDR3, in full, reads CGARTGGNERLFF.

On this clone: Gene names follow the mouse nomenclature. Sequencing ends 1 residue short of the CDR3 end; the germline J gene provides the rest. Other DNA variants within this sample encode the same CDR3. V and J are TRBV1 and TRBJ1-2; 9 bases agree with TRBD1. The CDR3 contains 15 residues. Trimming at V came to 2 bases and at J to 0 bases, leaving 1 base not matched to a gene. The germline V gene encodes CDR1 NSQYPW and CDR2 LRSPGD (reference sequence). CDR3 amino acids: CTCSARDRANSDYTF. The sequenced part of the CDR3 DNA is TGCACCTGCAGTGCAAGGGACAGGGCAAACTCCGACTACACC.

With respect to this clone: The gene symbols are mouse symbols. The read falls 1 residue short of the CDR3 end, and the missing part is taken from the germline J gene. The rearrangement joins TRBV12-2 to TRBJ1-2, with unresolved D. Germline V gene data show CDR1 as SGHLS and CDR2 as HYDKME. The V and J ends lost 3 bases and 0 bases respectively, with 7 bases between them. The CDR3 consists of 13 residues. CDR3 region: CASSWTANSDYTF. CDR3 DNA (partial): TGTGCCAGCTCTTGGACGGCAAACTCCGACTACACC.

This clone was seen a single time. Genes and germline come from the mouse. The read halts 1 residue ahead of the CDR3 end, with the missing end drawn from the germline J gene. The chain couples TRBV5 to TRBJ2-2; tentatively, D is TRBD1 or TRBD2 (6 bases each). The CDR3 is 15 amino acids. Trimming removed 4 bases at V and 0 bases at J, with 9 bases between. Germline assignment: CDR1 LGHNA and CDR2 YNLKQL (reference sequence). The chain's CDR3 is CASSRGGTNTGQLYF. The sequenced CDR3 bases are TGTGCCAGCAGCCGTGGGGGCACAAACACCGGGCAGCTCTAC.

This clone was recorded a few times. Genes and germline are mouse. The observed sequence ends 1 residue before the CDR3 terminus, with the missing tail filled in from the germline J gene. The genes are TRBV13-1 and TRBJ2-7, with 10 bases that match TRBD2. V shed 0 bases, J shed 0 bases, and the junction held 3 bases outside the gene matches. The CDR3 length is 16 residues. The germline gives CDR1 NSHNY, CDR2 SYGAGN. Here the CDR3 reads CASSDEDWGSSYEQYF. The DNA read from the CDR3 is TGTGCCAGCAGTGATGAGGACTGGGGGAGCTCCTATGAACAGTAC.

There are a few counts of this clone. Gene names follow the mouse nomenclature. With the read ending 1 residue before the CDR3 end, the germline J gene is used to fill in that end. The genes are TRBV13-1 and TRBJ2-7; TRBD1 aligns across 10 bases. CDR1 and CDR2 from the germline V gene are NSHNY and SYGAGN. This CDR3 is 14 amino acids long. V lost 0 bases to trimming and J lost 5 bases; unmatched junction nucleotides: 2. The CDR3 protein is CASSDDDRGHEQYF. The CDR3 bases that were read are TGTGCCAGCAGTGATGATGACAGGGGGCATGAACAGTAC.

Regarding this clone: Gene names follow the mouse nomenclature. The CDR3 end lies 1 residue beyond the end of the read and is filled in from the germline J gene. The chain uses TRBV13-1 and TRBJ2-7, with 7 bases identical to TRBD2. The CDR3 has 13 residues. Germline V gene sequence: CDR1 NSHNY, CDR2 SYGAGN. J lost 4 bases, V lost 2 bases, and 3 bases had no gene match. The part of the CDR3 DNA that was read is TGTGCCAGCAGTGAGCTGGGGGAATATGAACAGTAC. It encodes CASSELGEYEQY. The entire CDR3 reads CASSELGEYEQYF.

To note about this clone: Gene names denote mouse genes. The CDR3 end is not reached by the read, which stops 1 residue before it; the germline J gene fills it in. V is TRBV13-1 and J is TRBJ1-4; D may be TRBD1 (6 bases). The germline V gene has CDR1 NSHNY and CDR2 SYGAGN. V shed 5 bases and J shed 1 base, with 6 bases lying between them. The CDR3 has 13 amino acids. The CDR3 loop reads CASRDSSNERLFF. CDR3 bases read: TGTGCCAGCAGGGACAGTTCCAACGAAAGATTATTT.

Remarks on this clone: Any gene name here is a mouse gene name. The DNA ends 1 residue before the CDR3 does, and the rest of the CDR3 is filled in from the germline J gene. The chain joins TRBV3 to TRBJ2-2; 10 bases are a match to TRBD2. The CDR3 sequence is 16 residues long. The junction had 2 bases not matched to a gene; V was cut back by 4 bases and J by 0 bases. Germline values: CDR1 SNHLY, CDR2 FYNGKV (reference sequence). The CDR3 sequence: CASSSTGGPNTGQLYF. The CDR3 DNA, read in part, is TGTGCCAGCAGCTCGACTGGGGGGCCAAACACCGGGCAGCTCTAC. Supplemented by reference TRBV3 and TRBJ2-2, the full variable domain reads GPKVLQIPSHQIIDMGQMVTLNCDPVSNHLYFYWYKQILGQQMEFLVNFYNGKVMEKSKLFKDQFSVERPDGSYFTLKIQPTALEDSAVYFCASSSTGGPNTGQLYFGEGSKLTVL.

In the case of this clone: Mouse names are used for the genes. The DNA ends 1 residue before the CDR3 does, and the rest of the CDR3 is filled in from the germline J gene. The chain has TRBV2 and TRBJ1-1, with 7 nucleotides matching TRBD1. With V trimmed by 0 bases and J by 3 bases, 4 bases remained unmatched. Germline V lookup: CDR1 LGHNA, CDR2 YSYQKL. This CDR3 has 15 residues. This CDR3 reads CASSQEGQRDTEVFF. The DNA read from the CDR3 is TGTGCCAGCAGCCAAGAGGGACAGAGGGACACAGAAGTCTTC.

With regard to this clone: Gene labels here are mouse ones. The read ends 1 residue before the CDR3 terminus; that terminus is restored from the germline J gene. This chain links TRBV13-3 with TRBJ2-3; a weak D match, TRBD2 (8 bases). The V end lost 1 base, the J end lost 1 base, and 19 bases lay between the germline ends. The CDR3 is made up of 18 amino acids. CDR1 is NNHDY and CDR2 is SYVADS in the germline V gene. Partial CDR3 DNA: TGTGCCAGCAGTGATAGGGGGACTGGAGGGGGCGGTGCAGAAACGCTGTAT. It specifies CASSDRGTGGGGAETLY. In full, the CDR3 reads CASSDRGTGGGGAETLYF.

A word on this clone: Germline and genes here are mouse. The sequenced fragment ends 1 residue before the CDR3 boundary, so the rest is inferred from the germline J gene. This sequence joins TRBV19 and TRBJ2-7; 11 nucleotides align to TRBD2. The CDR3 length is 13 residues. The ends lost 5 bases at V and 4 bases at J; junction bases unmatched: 2. Germline loops: CDR1 FNHDT, CDR2 SITEND (reference sequence). CDR3 DNA, as far as it was read: TGTGCCAGCAGAGGGACTGGGGGTTATGAACAGTAC. Residues: CASRGTGGYEQY. The CDR3, in full, reads CASRGTGGYEQYF.

A remark on this clone: Gene names denote mouse genes. The missing CDR3 end, 1 residue past where the read stops, is filled in from the germline J gene. The rearrangement links TRBV4 to TRBJ2-2; D ambiguous. Germline CDR1 and CDR2: LGHDT and YNNKQL (reference sequence). This CDR3 comprises 14 residues. V was shortened by 3 bases and J by 0 bases, with 5 bases between the two germline ends. The CDR3 sequence: CASSYRSNTGQLYF. CDR3 DNA, as far as it was read: TGTGCCAGCAGCTACAGATCAAACACCGGGCAGCTCTAC.

In regard to this clone: The listed genes are named as in mouse. Here the CDR3 reads CASGGPWGGYEQYF. The part of the CDR3 DNA that was read is TGTGCCAGCGGTGGGCCCTGGGGGGGGTATGAACAGTAC. The V and J genes are TRBV13-2 and TRBJ2-7; 9 bases match TRBD2. The read falls 1 residue short of the CDR3 end, and the missing part is taken from the germline J gene. The CDR3 sequence is 14 residues long. Germline CDR1 and CDR2: NNHNN and SYGAGS (reference sequence). J was trimmed by 4 bases and V by 3 bases; bases with no gene match: 5.

This clone turned up a few times. Each gene name is a mouse one. The read gets to within 1 residue of the CDR3 end, and the germline J gene fills in the rest. The rearrangement links TRBV19 to TRBJ2-7, with unresolved D. This CDR3 is built from 13 residues. Per the germline V gene, CDR1 is FNHDT and CDR2 is SITEND (reference sequence). Trimming left V 3 bases short and J 0 bases short, with 7 bases between. CDR3 DNA, as far as it was read: TGTGCCAGCAGTACAGCTAGCTCCTATGAACAGTAC. Translating gives CASSTASSYEQY. The CDR3 reads in full as CASSTASSYEQYF.

In regard to this clone: Mouse names are used for the genes. The read ends 1 residue shy of where the CDR3 ends; the end is completed using the germline J gene. The chain is built from TRBV14 and TRBJ1-4; the match to TRBD1 covers 10 bases. V shed 6 bases, J shed 5 bases, and the junction held 4 bases outside the gene matches. The CDR3 totals 14 residues. CDR1 is SGHDT, CDR2 FRDEAV, per germline. This CDR3 reads CASNPGQGNERLFF. The CDR3 bases that were read are TGTGCCAGCAATCCGGGACAGGGGAACGAAAGATTATTT.

As regards this clone: The germline and genes are mouse ones. The sequenced part of the CDR3 DNA is TGTGCCAGCAGTAGTGAGGGCCCCTCCTATGAACAGTAC. The encoded protein is CASSSEGPSYEQY. The full CDR3 sequence reads CASSSEGPSYEQYF. V is TRBV19 and J is TRBJ2-7, with no clear D. From the germline J gene comes the end of the CDR3, since the read stops 1 residue before it. Germline lookup yields CDR1 FNHDT and CDR2 SITEND (reference sequence). V was cut by 3 bases and J by 0 bases, with 10 bases left in between. The CDR3 loop spans 14 amino acids.